The 16 T cell receptor beta chains in this list originate from one sample, sequenced in a study of blood T cell repertoires in COVID-19. This table comes from immunoSEQ multiplex PCR, and its TCRdb copy is limited to in-frame clones, with some not included. The sample has about 250,000 clones; approximately 91% are singletons. Sample: peripheral blood. The receptor set was obtained from a young woman with acute or convalescent COVID-19.

This chain connects TRBV7-2 to TRBJ2-1, with a weak D call TRBD2 (5 bases). The CDR3 loop spans 15 amino acids. Trimming left V 2 bases short and J 6 bases short, with 14 bases between. Germline V gene lookup returns CDR1 SGHTA and CDR2 FQGNSA. CDR3 bases: TGTGCCAGCAGCTTATTTAGCGACCTACGCAATGAGCAGTTCTTC. Its protein is CASSLFSDLRNEQFF.

The chain couples TRBV3-1 (or the pseudogene TRBV3-2) to TRBJ1-5, with D unresolved. The V gene's germline CDR1 is LGHDT and CDR2 YNNKEL (reference sequence). There are 17 residues in the CDR3. Trimming stripped 0 bases from V and 4 bases from J, with 16 bases between. CDR3: CASSQDPYGGMNQPQHF. The DNA of the CDR3 is TGTGCCAGCAGCCAAGATCCATATGGAGGGATGAATCAGCCCCAGCATTTT.

The chain is built from TRBV7-2 and TRBJ2-3; 11 bases align to TRBD1. The ends lost 5 bases at V and 4 bases at J; junction bases unmatched: 8. Germline-derived CDR1 and CDR2 are SGHTA and FQGNSA. The CDR3 loop spans 16 amino acids. This chain's CDR3 is CASSKAGTGGPDTQYF. The CDR3 nucleotides read TGTGCCAGCAGCAAAGCCGGGACAGGGGGGCCAGATACGCAGTATTTT.

The DNA of the CDR3 is TGCGCCAGCAGCCCGCCGGACAGGGCATTTGAGCAGTACTTC. Encoded protein: CASSPPDRAFEQYF. This chain joins TRBV4-3 and TRBJ2-7; 8 nucleotides agree with TRBD1. CDR3 length: 14 residues. Germline CDR1 reads LGHNA; CDR2 reads YSLEER. The V segment lost 4 bases and the J segment 7 bases; nucleotides outside the gene matches: 9.

The chain links TRBV5-8 to TRBJ2-7; 7 bases map to TRBD1. This CDR3 region has 16 residues. CDR1 is SGHTS and CDR2 is YDEGEE in the germline V gene. The junction had 7 bases not matched to a gene; V was cut back by 1 base and J by 0 bases. The DNA of the CDR3 is TGTGCCAGCAGCTTGACCAGACAGGGACCCTCCTACGAGCAGTACTTC. It is translated as CASSLTRQGPSYEQYF.

The chain links TRBV7-9 to TRBJ1-1; TRBD1 is a possible D gene (6 bases). In germline, CDR1 is SEHNR, CDR2 FQNEAQ (reference sequence). The length of the CDR3 is 15 residues. With 2 bases removed from V and 1 base from J, the gap between germline ends came to 11 bases. For the CDR3, the DNA is TGTGCCAGCAGCTTAACGGGGGGCCCGAACACTGAAGCTTTCTTT. As protein: CASSLTGGPNTEAFF.

The rearrangement links TRBV10-3 to TRBJ2-7, with 10 bases identical to TRBD2. This CDR3 has 16 amino acids. J was trimmed by 5 bases and V by 1 base; bases with no gene match: 8. CDR1 and CDR2 (germline): ENHRY, SYGVKD. The CDR3 DNA is TGTGCCATCAGTGAGTTAAAAGCGGGAGGGCCCAACGAGCAGTACTTC. It yields the protein CAISELKAGGPNEQYF.

The chain joins TRBV12-3 or TRBV12-4 to TRBJ2-1; D not resolved. V gave up 3 bases and J gave up 4 bases, with 4 bases separating them. This CDR3 is built from 12 residues. The CDR3 region is CASSFSYNEQFF. The CDR3 nucleotides are TGTGCCAGCAGTTTCAGTTACAATGAGCAGTTCTTC.

The genes are TRBV18 and TRBJ2-7; 7 positions match TRBD1. Trimming cost V 4 bases and J 7 bases; bases outside gene matches: 4. The CDR3 runs to 12 residues. CDR1 and CDR2 (germline): KGHSH, LQKENI. The CDR3 is CASSQGTEEQYF. DNA of the CDR3: TGTGCCAGCTCACAGGGGACAGAGGAGCAGTACTTC.

This chain connects TRBV6-2 or TRBV6-3 to TRBJ2-5, with TRBD2 matching 7 bases. The CDR3 consists of 16 residues. CDR1 is MNHEY, CDR2 SVGEGT, per germline. V lost 2 bases, J lost 5 bases, and 11 bases stayed unmatched. The CDR3 loop is CASSYQTGGRGETQYF. CDR3 DNA sequence: TGTGCCAGCAGTTACCAGACTGGCGGGCGGGGGGAGACCCAGTACTTC.

CDR3: CASSPMAGQAYEQYF. For the CDR3, the DNA is TGTGCCAGCAGCCCTATGGCGGGACAGGCATACGAGCAGTACTTC. The rearrangement uses TRBV7-2 and TRBJ2-7, with 8 positions matching TRBD1. The CDR3 runs 15 residues. Germline V gives CDR1 SGHTA, CDR2 FQGNSA. V lost 5 bases, J lost 4 bases, and 10 bases stayed unmatched.

This clone was seen just once. The chain joins TRBV5-4 to TRBJ2-1, with D perhaps TRBD2 (5 bases). The CDR3 contains 13 residues. Germline-derived CDR1 and CDR2 are SGHNT and YYREEE (reference sequence). Trimming removed 6 bases at V and 5 bases at J, with 12 bases between. CDR3 loop: CASIEGIHNEQFF. The CDR3 DNA follows: TGTGCCAGCATCGAGGGTATCCACAATGAGCAGTTCTTC.

The chain couples TRBV11-3 to TRBJ2-3, with D possibly being TRBD2 (6 bases). V was pared by 2 bases and J by 0 bases, with 9 bases between. Germline V gene data show CDR1 as SGHNT and CDR2 as YENEEA. The CDR3 has 15 amino acids. CDR3 residues: CASSLTGRSTDTQYF. CDR3 nucleotide sequence: TGTGCCAGCAGCTTAACCGGGAGAAGCACAGATACGCAGTATTTT.

V usage is TRBV5-4 and J usage is TRBJ2-3; perhaps TRBD2 as D (6 bases). Germline lookup yields CDR1 SGHNT and CDR2 YYREEE (reference sequence). V shed 4 bases and J shed 0 bases, with 18 bases lying between them. This CDR3 is 17 amino acids long. This CDR3 is CASSVGGTSPSTDTQYF. The DNA for the CDR3 is TGTGCCAGCAGCGTGGGCGGAACTAGCCCAAGCACAGATACGCAGTATTTT.

The CDR3 nucleotides are TGTGCCAGCAGCGCTGGGACAGGGCGGGACTATGGCTACACCTTC. This translates into CASSAGTGRDYGYTF. This chain uses TRBV9 with TRBJ1-2; 9 bases agree with TRBD1. V was clipped by 3 bases and J by 3 bases; unmatched bases: 6. Germline CDR1 SGDLS, CDR2 YYNGEE. This CDR3 has 15 residues.

This clone appeared a single time. The gene calls are TRBV5-1 and TRBJ2-1, with 7 bases lining up with TRBD1. The CDR3 is 15 amino acids. V lost 2 bases and J lost 1; bases outside the gene matches: 3. Germline CDR1 and CDR2: SGHRS and YFSETQ. The CDR3 DNA reads TGCGCCAGCAGCTTCTTACAGGGGTCCTACAATGAGCAGTTCTTC. Its protein is CASSFLQGSYNEQFF.